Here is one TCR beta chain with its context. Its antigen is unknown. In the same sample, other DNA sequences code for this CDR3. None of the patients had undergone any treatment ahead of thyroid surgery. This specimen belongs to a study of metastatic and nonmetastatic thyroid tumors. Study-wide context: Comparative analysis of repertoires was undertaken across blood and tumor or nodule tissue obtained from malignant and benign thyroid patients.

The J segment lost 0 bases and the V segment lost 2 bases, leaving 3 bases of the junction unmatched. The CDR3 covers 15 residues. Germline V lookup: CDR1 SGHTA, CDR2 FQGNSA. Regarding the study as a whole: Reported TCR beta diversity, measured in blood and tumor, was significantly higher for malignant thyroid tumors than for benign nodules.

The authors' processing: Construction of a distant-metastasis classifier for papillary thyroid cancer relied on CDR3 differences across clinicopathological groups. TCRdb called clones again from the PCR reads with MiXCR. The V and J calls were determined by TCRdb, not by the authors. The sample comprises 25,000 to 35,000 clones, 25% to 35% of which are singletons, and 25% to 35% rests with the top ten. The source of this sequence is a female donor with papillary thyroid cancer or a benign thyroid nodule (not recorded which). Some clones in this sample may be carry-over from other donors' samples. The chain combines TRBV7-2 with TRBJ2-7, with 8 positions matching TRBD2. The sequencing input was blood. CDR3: CASSLTSGSSYEQYF. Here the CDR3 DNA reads TGTGCCAGCAGCTTAACTAGCGGAAGCTCCTACGAGCAGTACTTC.